The clone carrying this TCR beta chain was detected once. This specimen belongs to a study of blood T cell repertoires in COVID-19. Across the study: Sites in the United States, Italy and Spain provided acute and convalescent COVID-19 samples. T cells, B-cell-depleted T cells, or PBMCs provided the cDNA or gDNA that served as material.

J lost 0 bases, V lost 4 bases, and 7 bases had no gene match. Germline CDR1 is LGHDT and CDR2 is YNNKEL (reference sequence). The length of the CDR3 is 16 residues. In the authors' workflow: Cell counts per sample came from amplifying reference gene primers. Measured with immunoSEQ multiplex PCR; TCRdb has only the in-frame clones, and not every one. That table supplies the V and J calls and clone size; D and trimming were determined from the DNA. The data show 100,000 to 150,000 clones, with 84% seen just once and about 18% held by the top ten. This chain uses TRBV3-1 (or the pseudogene TRBV3-2) with TRBJ2-7; 9 bases are shared with TRBD1. The sample consisted of peripheral blood. The receptor was derived from a woman of 80 years or more with acute or convalescent COVID-19. CDR3 DNA: TGTGCCAGCAGCCCTTACGGGACAGGGAACTCCTACGAGCAGTACTTC. Translated, it gives CASSPYGTGNSYEQYF.